The clone carrying this T cell receptor (beta chain) was seen more than once but under ten times. The antigen is undetermined. Germline-derived CDR1 and CDR2 are LNHDA and SQIVND (reference sequence). The ends were cut back, 3 bases at V and 0 bases at J, with 5 bases in the middle. This CDR3 contains 13 residues. This record belongs to a study of T cell repertoires in cytomegalovirus infection. On the study more broadly: A matching HLA type, together with CMV infection, was signaled by public TCR beta signatures.

Findings and caveats of the study: The response measured ex vivo was dominated by TCR beta clonotypes (HLA-C-restricted and CMV-specific).

TCRdb independently ran MiXCR on the reads; one entry per CDR3 protein. The data show some 300,000 distinct CDR3 sequences, 15% to 20% seen once. The sequencing sample was made of PBMCs. This receptor was identified in a human donor in good health (CMV status not recorded). Some clones in this sample may be carry-over from other donors' samples. This chain joins TRBV19 and TRBJ1-1; D remains ambiguous. Here the CDR3 reads CASSILLNTEAFF. CDR3 coding DNA: TGTGCCAGTAGTATCTTACTGAACACTGAAGCTTTCTTT.